The 27 T cell receptor beta chains below were found in one sample sequenced in a study of blood T cell repertoires in COVID-19. Assay used: immunoSEQ multiplex PCR; TCRdb lists only in-frame clones, some missing. Seen here are 200,000 or so clones, roughly 85% observed once, and the top ten hold approximately 11%. Sequenced: peripheral blood. The source is a human donor with active or convalescent COVID-19. The donor label of this sample is uncertain.

This clone was found a few times. The chain combines TRBV19 with TRBJ1-5; 7 nucleotides line up with TRBD1. The CDR3 runs 15 residues. The germline CDR1 and CDR2 sequences are LNHDA and SQIVND (reference sequence). J was trimmed by 1 base and V by 7 bases; bases with no gene match: 7. The CDR3 loop reads CASTPTGMSNQPQHF. The CDR3 nucleotides are TGTGCCAGTACCCCGACAGGGATGAGCAATCAGCCCCAGCATTTT.

The CDR3 DNA reads as TGTGCCAGCAGCCCCCAGGCGGGGGGCCGGCAGTTCTTC. Translated, it gives CASSPQAGGRQFF. This rearrangement joins TRBV3-1 (or the pseudogene TRBV3-2) to TRBJ2-1, with 8 bases fitting TRBD2. V dropped 4 bases and J dropped 12; count of bases not matched to a gene: 8. Germline V lookup: CDR1 LGHDT, CDR2 YNNKEL (reference sequence). The length of the CDR3 is 13 residues.

The chain combines TRBV7-3 with TRBJ2-7; tentative D call: TRBD2 (5 bases). The CDR3 is 15 residues long. Trimming cost V 4 bases and J 3 bases, with 16 bases left between them. In germline, CDR1 is SGHTA, CDR2 FQGTGA. CDR3 sequence (DNA): TGTGCCAGCAGCTCCATAGGTGGGAGTAGCTACGAGCAGTACTTC. Translated: CASSSIGGSSYEQYF.

In this sample, this clone turned up once. This sequence joins TRBV9 and TRBJ1-2; D may be TRBD1 (6 bases). V was clipped by 10 bases and J by 0 bases, with 16 bases between them. CDR1 and CDR2 from the germline V gene are SGDLS and YYNGEE. This CDR3 has 14 amino acids. This CDR3 reads CASQKGDSNYGYTF. The CDR3 DNA is TGTGCCTCCCAAAAGGGGGATTCTAACTATGGCTACACCTTC.

This sequence joins TRBV5-1 and TRBJ2-7; TRBD2 matches at 7 bases. There are 13 residues in the CDR3. Germline assignment: CDR1 SGHRS and CDR2 YFSETQ. Unmatched junction bases numbered 4, after V lost 5 bases and J lost 2 bases. The CDR3 DNA follows: TGCGCCAGCAGTCTAGCGGACCCCTACGAGCAGTACTTC. Translating gives CASSLADPYEQYF.

J is TRBJ2-1 and V is TRBV5-4; the match to TRBD2 covers 16 bases. Germline assignment: CDR1 SGHNT and CDR2 YYREEE (reference sequence). This CDR3 has 18 amino acids. The ends lost 4 bases at V and 6 bases at J; junction bases unmatched: 10. The CDR3 nucleotides read TGTGCCAGCAGCAAATCCTCGGGACTAGCGGGGGGGTCCAATGAGCAGTTCTTC. It yields the protein CASSKSSGLAGGSNEQFF.

The chain couples TRBV4-1 to TRBJ1-1; possibly TRBD1 for D (5 bases). The CDR3 sequence is 17 residues long. Germline V lookup: CDR1 MGHRA, CDR2 YSYEKL. Trimming left V 3 bases short and J 4 bases short, with 21 bases between. The chain's CDR3 is CASSQGYGGTAFTEAFF. In nucleotides, the CDR3 is TGCGCCAGCAGCCAGGGCTATGGAGGGACTGCCTTCACTGAAGCTTTCTTT.

The gene calls are TRBV9 and TRBJ1-2; 7 positions agree with TRBD1. Germline V lookup: CDR1 SGDLS, CDR2 YYNGEE. V trimming: 0 bases; J trimming: 4 bases; junction bases outside the gene matches: 3. This CDR3 spans 14 amino acids. The CDR3 region is CASSVDRGPYGYTF. The DNA of the CDR3 is TGTGCCAGCAGCGTAGACAGGGGCCCCTATGGCTACACCTTC.

The CDR3 spells CASSLGGAVEAFF. Written as DNA, the CDR3 is TGTGCCAGCAGCTTGGGCGGGGCGGTTGAAGCTTTCTTT. The chain recombines TRBV5-4 with TRBJ1-1; possible D gene TRBD1, 5 bases. This CDR3 comprises 13 residues. In germline, CDR1 is SGHNT, CDR2 YYREEE (reference sequence). The ends were cut back, 0 bases at V and 7 bases at J, with 10 bases in the middle.

The rearrangement joins TRBV14 to TRBJ2-3, with unresolved D. Trimming pared 6 bases from V and 0 bases from J, leaving 7 bases between. Germline V lookup: CDR1 SGHDN, CDR2 FVKESK. The CDR3 runs 13 residues. The CDR3 DNA follows: TGTGCCAGCAGACCGACTAGCACAGATACGCAGTATTTT. The encoded protein is CASRPTSTDTQYF.

The V call is TRBV5-6, the J call TRBJ2-5, with 9 bases identical to TRBD1. The CDR3 extends over 16 amino acids. V dropped 4 bases and J dropped 5; count of bases not matched to a gene: 12. From germline, CDR1 is SGHDT and CDR2 YYEEEE. The DNA for the CDR3 is TGTGCCAGCAGCGGTTACAGGGGGCGGTCGTGGGAGACCCAGTACTTC. Protein sequence: CASSGYRGRSWETQYF.

The chain couples TRBV5-5 to TRBJ2-2; D may be TRBD2 (5 bases). The V end was cut by 0 bases, the J end by 5 bases, with 14 bases between. The CDR3 spans 16 residues. CDR1 SGHKS and CDR2 YYEKEE come from the germline V gene (reference sequence). The CDR3 DNA reads TGTGCCAGCAGCTTGGTTGCGGGCGGAGAAACCGGGGAGCTGTTTTTT. The encoded protein is CASSLVAGGETGELFF.

V usage is TRBV7-2 and J usage is TRBJ1-1; TRBD1 might be the D (5 bases). Germline CDR1 is SGHTA and CDR2 is FQGNSA. The CDR3 has 16 residues. Trimming shortened V by 2 bases and J by 3 bases, and 16 bases separated the two germline ends. CDR3 bases: TGTGCCAGCAGCTTAAGCATAGGGGATGGGTACACTGAAGCTTTCTTT. This sequence encodes CASSLSIGDGYTEAFF.

This clone has only one observation. The chain combines TRBV5-4 with TRBJ1-6; 7 bases line up with TRBD1. Per germline, CDR1 SGHNT and CDR2 YYREEE (reference sequence). V dropped 3 bases and J dropped 11; count of bases not matched to a gene: 11. CDR3 size: 15 residues. The CDR3 here is CASSSQTGTNPPLHF. The CDR3 nucleotides are TGTGCCAGCAGCTCCCAGACAGGGACCAATCCACCCCTCCACTTT.

The rearrangement uses TRBV7-9 and TRBJ1-2, with TRBD1 matching over 8 bases. This CDR3 contains 13 residues. After removal of 5 bases from V and 12 bases from J, the junction contained 11 bases not matched to a gene. Per germline, CDR1 SEHNR and CDR2 FQNEAQ (reference sequence). The CDR3 loop reads CASSPGGQGGHTF. CDR3 bases: TGTGCCAGCAGCCCCGGAGGACAGGGAGGACACACCTTC.

CDR3 protein: CASSPSGELFF. The CDR3 DNA reads TGTGCCAGCTCACCCTCGGGGGAGCTGTTTTTT. The V and J genes are TRBV18 and TRBJ2-2; D not certain. This CDR3 has 11 amino acids. Germline V lookup: CDR1 KGHSH, CDR2 LQKENI. Trimming shortened V by 3 bases and J by 8 bases, and 4 bases separated the two germline ends.

The chain recombines TRBV5-4 with TRBJ1-2, with a possible D match to TRBD1 (6 bases). V shed 2 bases and J shed 6 bases, with 17 bases lying between them. This CDR3 spans 15 amino acids. Per the germline V gene, CDR1 is SGHNT and CDR2 is YYREEE (reference sequence). In DNA, the CDR3 is TGTGCCAGCAGCTTCGAGGGCACCAGGGGCGATGGCTACACCTTC. Its protein is CASSFEGTRGDGYTF.

This clone appeared once. The V call is TRBV7-9, the J call TRBJ2-7; 11 bases are a match to TRBD2. The CDR3 covers 16 residues. Germline lookup yields CDR1 SEHNR and CDR2 FQNEAQ (reference sequence). V lost 5 bases, J lost 2 bases, and 8 bases stayed unmatched. The chain's CDR3 is CASSTQGTSGTYEQYF. DNA of the CDR3: TGTGCCAGCAGCACCCAGGGGACTAGCGGTACCTACGAGCAGTACTTC.

The chain links TRBV5-6 to TRBJ1-1; D remains ambiguous. The CDR3 loop spans 13 amino acids. Deletions cut 6 bases from V and 6 bases from J, with 15 bases between. Looked up from germline, CDR1 is SGHDT and CDR2 is YYEEEE. As DNA, the CDR3 is TGTGCCAGCACTCGGCCCGCGGTTGCTGAAGCTTTCTTT. Translated: CASTRPAVAEAFF.

The sample holds one count of this clone. This rearrangement joins TRBV28 to TRBJ1-6, with TRBD1 as a possible D gene (5 bases). V was pared by 7 bases and J by 10 bases, with 17 bases between. The V gene's germline CDR1 is MDHEN and CDR2 SYDVKM. The CDR3 consists of 14 residues. The CDR3, as DNA: TGTGCCAGCACTCGGGGAGGGGTTCGGTCACCCCTCCACTTT. Protein product: CASTRGGVRSPLHF.

This chain uses TRBV19 with TRBJ2-4, with 10 nucleotides matching TRBD2. The CDR3 spans 18 residues. J lost 0 bases, V lost 5 bases, and 10 bases had no gene match. CDR1 is LNHDA and CDR2 is SQIVND in the germline V gene (reference sequence). DNA of the CDR3: TGTGCCAGTAGTCCAACCAATAGACTAGCGGGAGCCAAAAACATTCAGTACTTC. Its translation is CASSPTNRLAGAKNIQYF. The full variable domain, rest sourced from reference TRBV19 and TRBJ2-4, is DGGITQSPKYLFRKEGQNVTLSCEQNLNHDAMYWYRQDPGQGLRLIYYSQIVNDFQKGDIAEGYSVSREKKESFPLTVTSAQKNPTAFYLCASSPTNRLAGAKNIQYFGAGTRLSVL.

The V and J genes are TRBV11-1 and TRBJ2-5; D may be TRBD2 (5 bases). This CDR3 spans 14 amino acids. Germline assignment: CDR1 SGHAT and CDR2 FQDESV (reference sequence). The V end lost 5 bases, the J end lost 2 bases, and 12 bases lay between the germline ends. In DNA form, the CDR3 reads TGTGCCAGCAGCATCGCGGGCGCTCAAGAGACCCAGTACTTC. The encoded protein is CASSIAGAQETQYF.

The J gene is TRBJ2-7, the V gene TRBV5-1, with 7 nucleotides matching TRBD1. Germline trimming cut 0 bases from V and 2 bases from J; bases unmatched to any gene: 2. CDR1 and CDR2 (germline): SGHRS, YFSETQ. The CDR3 totals 14 residues. The CDR3 bases are TGCGCCAGCAGCTTGGGACAGGGACCCTACGAGCAGTACTTC. Protein product: CASSLGQGPYEQYF. Complete variable domain (other parts from reference TRBV5-1 and TRBJ2-7): KAGVTQTPRYLIKTRGQQVTLSCSPISGHRSVSWYQQTPGQGLQFLFEYFSETQRNKGNFPGRFSGRQFSNSRSEMNVSTLELGDSALYLCASSLGQGPYEQYFGPGTRLTVT.

V usage is TRBV2 and J usage is TRBJ1-1; D call uncertain. Germline CDR1 is SNHLY and CDR2 is FYNNEI. Trimming stripped 10 bases from V and 5 bases from J, with 20 bases between. The CDR3 length is 14 residues. CDR3 bases: TGTGCCACGTACTTATCGGGGTTGGGTACTGAAGCTTTCTTT. Its translation: CATYLSGLGTEAFF.

V is TRBV12-3 or TRBV12-4 and J is TRBJ1-2, with D possibly matching TRBD1 (6 bases). This CDR3 is 11 amino acids long. V was trimmed by 6 bases and J by 8 bases, leaving 10 bases between them. DNA of the CDR3: TGTGCCAGCAGCTACAGGGAGGGCTACACCTTC. The encoded protein is CASSYREGYTF.

V gene TRBV13 combines with J gene TRBJ1-5; D may be TRBD1 (5 bases). CDR1 PRHDT and CDR2 FYEKMQ come from the germline V gene (reference sequence). Trimming cost V 3 bases and J 2 bases, with 23 bases left between them. The CDR3 contains 19 residues. The chain's CDR3 is CASSLGGGTLLGGNQPQHF. The CDR3 coding sequence is TGTGCCAGCAGCTTGGGAGGTGGGACTCTTCTGGGGGGCAATCAGCCCCAGCATTTT.

The chain uses TRBV5-6 and TRBJ2-5; 8 nucleotides align to TRBD2. The CDR3 consists of 16 residues. V shed 4 bases and J 2 bases; nucleotides not matched to a gene: 10. Germline lookup yields CDR1 SGHDT and CDR2 YYEEEE. The CDR3 here is CASSLGLAGLQETQYF. Here the CDR3 DNA reads TGTGCCAGCAGCCTCGGCTTAGCGGGGCTACAAGAGACCCAGTACTTC.